Each of the 8 T cell receptor beta chains below was sequenced from the same sample in a study of response to subunit inactivated influenza vaccine. Each CDR3 protein is one row after TCRdb ran MiXCR on the RT-PCR reads. The sample includes approximately 700,000 distinct CDR3 sequences, around 13% seen only once; the top ten take 6% to 7%. The sample here was PBMCs from blood, taken 14 days before vaccination. The receptor source for this set is a man over 45 who received an inactivated influenza vaccine.

This clonotype was observed at least ten times. J is TRBJ2-1 and V is TRBV10-3; TRBD1 matches at 8 bases. The CDR3 spans 15 residues. With V trimmed by 10 bases and J by 3 bases, 11 bases remained unmatched. The germline V gene has CDR1 ENHRY and CDR2 SYGVKD. The CDR3 loop reads CASRTGNSGYNEQFF. In DNA, the CDR3 is TGTGCCAGCCGGACAGGGAATTCGGGCTACAATGAGCAGTTCTTC.

The rearrangement joins TRBV14 to TRBJ1-3; D not certain. Germline loops: CDR1 SGHDN, CDR2 FVKESK. The CDR3 has 16 residues. Trimming cost V 0 bases and J 0 bases, with 9 bases left between them. The CDR3 DNA sequence: TGTGCCAGCAGCCAAGATGCCGGATACTCTGGAAACACCATATATTTT. It codes for CASSQDAGYSGNTIYF.

The chain carries TRBV2 and TRBJ1-1, with TRBD1 as a possible D gene (5 bases). The V end lost 3 bases, the J end lost 5 bases, and 16 bases lay between the germline ends. The CDR3 spans 15 residues. CDR1 SNHLY and CDR2 FYNNEI come from the germline V gene. CDR3 sequence: CASSETPGLGTEAFF. The DNA of the CDR3 is TGTGCCAGCAGTGAGACGCCGGGACTGGGGACTGAAGCTTTCTTT.

On this clonotype itself: One end of the junction does not line up with germline, which may come from a read error. The chain carries TRBV27 and TRBJ2-7, with a tentative D call TRBD2 (6 bases). This CDR3 has 14 residues. Germline CDR1 reads MNHEY; CDR2 reads SMNVEV (reference sequence). Here the CDR3 DNA reads TGTGCCAGCACTTTACGGCGGGAATCTTACGAGCAGTACTTC. It specifies CASTLRRESYEQYF.

The rearrangement links TRBV6-2 or TRBV6-3 to TRBJ2-7; D is perhaps TRBD2 (5 bases). Germline V gene data show CDR1 as MNHEY and CDR2 as SVGEGT. The germline V and J ends were trimmed by 0 bases and 0 bases, with 9 bases remaining between them. CDR3 length equals 15 residues. CDR3 DNA sequence: TGTGCCAGCAGTTACTCGAGGAGGTTCTCCTACGAGCAGTACTTC. Its protein is CASSYSRRFSYEQYF.

V gene TRBV12-3 or TRBV12-4 combines with J gene TRBJ2-2; TRBD2 is a possible D gene (7 bases). CDR3 size: 18 residues. V was shortened by 5 bases and J by 4 bases, with 23 bases between the two germline ends. The CDR3 DNA reads TGTGCCAGCAGTCCTAGTCGGGGGGCCCCGGGAGTCACCGGGGAGCTGTTTTTT. This gives the protein CASSPSRGAPGVTGELFF.

This clonotype was detected ten times or more. The V call is TRBV7-6, the J call TRBJ1-4; maybe TRBD1 (5 bases). Trimming stripped 3 bases from V and 8 bases from J, with 13 bases between. The germline gives CDR1 SGHVS, CDR2 FNYEAQ. The length of the CDR3 is 14 residues. As DNA, the CDR3 is TGTGCCAGCAGCTTTGGACGAAGGGGAGAAAAACTGTTTTTT. Its protein product is CASSFGRRGEKLFF.

A few counts support this clonotype. The rearrangement joins TRBV7-8 to TRBJ1-2; D is unresolved. Germline-derived CDR1 and CDR2 are SGHVS and FQNEAQ. This CDR3 has 14 residues. The V and J ends lost 1 base and 4 bases respectively, with 10 bases between them. CDR3 sequence reads: CASSLGVSSYGYTF. Written as DNA, the CDR3 is TGTGCCAGCAGCTTAGGAGTCTCCAGCTATGGCTACACCTTC.